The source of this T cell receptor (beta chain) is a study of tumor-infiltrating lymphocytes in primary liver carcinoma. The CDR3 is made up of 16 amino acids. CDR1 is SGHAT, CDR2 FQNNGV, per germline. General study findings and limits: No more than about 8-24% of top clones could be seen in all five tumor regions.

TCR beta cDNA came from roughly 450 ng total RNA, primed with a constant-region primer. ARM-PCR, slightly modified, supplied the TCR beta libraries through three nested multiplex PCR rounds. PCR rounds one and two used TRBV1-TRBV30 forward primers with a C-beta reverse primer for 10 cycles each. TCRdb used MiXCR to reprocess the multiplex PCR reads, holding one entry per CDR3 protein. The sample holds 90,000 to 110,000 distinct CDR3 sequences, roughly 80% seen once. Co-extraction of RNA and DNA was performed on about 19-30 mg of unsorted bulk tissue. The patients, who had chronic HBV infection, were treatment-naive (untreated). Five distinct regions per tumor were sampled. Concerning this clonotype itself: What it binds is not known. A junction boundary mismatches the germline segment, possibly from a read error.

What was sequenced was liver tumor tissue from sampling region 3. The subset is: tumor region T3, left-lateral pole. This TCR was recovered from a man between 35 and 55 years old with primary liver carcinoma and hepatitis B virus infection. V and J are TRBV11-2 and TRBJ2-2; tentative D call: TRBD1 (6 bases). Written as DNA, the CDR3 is TGTGCCAGCAGCTTTCAGGGGTTTTCATGCGCCGGGGAACTGTTTTTT. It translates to CASSFQGFSCAGELFF.